These 9 T cell receptor beta chains were all obtained from the same sample, sequenced in a study of blood T cell repertoires in COVID-19. Libraries were prepared by immunoSEQ multiplex PCR; TCRdb keeps only in-frame clonotypes and omits some of them. The sample includes about 39,000 clones, 75% to 90% of them seen just once. The sample comprised peripheral blood. These receptors all stem from a human donor in a cohort sampled during active or convalescent COVID-19. The donor label of this sample is uncertain.

This chain connects TRBV6-5 to TRBJ2-4, with D hard to call. The CDR3 spans 13 residues. Germline V gene data show CDR1 as MNHEY and CDR2 as SVGAGI. Trimming removed 5 bases from V and 4 bases from J, with 9 bases in between. As DNA, the CDR3 is TGTGCCAGCAGTCCCGACGGGAAAAACATTCAGTACTTC. Its protein is CASSPDGKNIQYF.

The V call is TRBV30, the J call TRBJ1-5; weak D call: TRBD1 (6 bases). The CDR3 is 16 amino acids. V was trimmed by 0 bases and J by 9 bases, leaving 21 bases between them. Germline CDR1 reads GTSNPN; CDR2 reads SVGIG (reference sequence). CDR3 in amino acids: CAWSVGGSQGGGPQHF. The CDR3, as DNA: TGTGCCTGGAGTGTAGGGGGTAGTCAGGGTGGTGGGCCCCAGCATTTT.

The genes are TRBV19 and TRBJ1-4; TRBD1 is a possible D gene (5 bases). The CDR3 consists of 13 residues. V lost 7 bases, J lost 8 bases, and 14 bases lay in between. Per germline, CDR1 LNHDA and CDR2 SQIVND (reference sequence). This CDR3 reads CASTLTGYEKLFF. CDR3 bases: TGTGCCAGTACCCTTACAGGATACGAAAAACTGTTTTTT.

The chain employs TRBV6-2 or TRBV6-3 and TRBJ1-1; weak D call: TRBD1 (5 bases). This CDR3 has 15 residues. Germline lookup yields CDR1 MNHEY and CDR2 SVGEGT. With 3 bases removed from V and 5 bases from J, the gap between germline ends came to 16 bases. CDR3 residues: CASSYARVALTEAFF. The CDR3, as DNA: TGTGCCAGCAGTTATGCCAGGGTTGCGCTGACTGAAGCTTTCTTT.

The chain combines TRBV7-6 with TRBJ2-6, with TRBD1 matching over 7 bases. Germline V gene data show CDR1 as SGHVS and CDR2 as FNYEAQ. V lost 1 base to trimming and J lost 4 bases; unmatched junction nucleotides: 7. The CDR3 is 17 amino acids. The CDR3 region has the DNA TGTGCCAGCAGCTTAGGATTGACAGGGTCCGGGGCCAACGTCCTGACTTTC. Translation gives CASSLGLTGSGANVLTF.

The chain has TRBV12-5 and TRBJ1-2; TRBD1 is a possible D gene (5 bases). Germline V gene data show CDR1 as LGHNT and CDR2 as FRNRAP. CDR3 length: 15 amino acids. Trimming cost V 1 base and J 4 bases, with 13 bases left between them. This CDR3 reads CASGLEAGRLYGYTF. The CDR3 DNA sequence: TGTGCTAGTGGTTTGGAGGCAGGGAGGCTCTATGGCTACACCTTC. The variable domain in full, with the rest retrieved from reference TRBV12-5 and TRBJ1-2, is DARVTQTPRHKVTEMGQEVTMRCQPILGHNTVFWYRQTMMQGLELLAYFRNRAPLDDSGMPKDRFSAEMPDATLATLKIQPSEPRDSAVYFCASGLEAGRLYGYTFGSGTRLTVV.

This clone was seen only a few times. The rearrangement uses TRBV5-1 and TRBJ1-4; D is undetermined. The V gene's germline CDR1 is SGHRS and CDR2 YFSETQ. The CDR3 is 14 amino acids. Deletions cut 4 bases from V and 0 bases from J, with 7 bases between. CDR3 bases: TGCGCCAGCAGCCAGGATTCAACTAATGAAAAACTGTTTTTT. Amino acid sequence: CASSQDSTNEKLFF.

This chain connects TRBV27 to TRBJ1-2; 11 positions match TRBD1. The germline CDR1 and CDR2 sequences are MNHEY and SMNVEV (reference sequence). The CDR3 spans 18 residues. With V trimmed by 0 bases and J by 6 bases, 12 bases remained unmatched. The CDR3 nucleotides are TGTGCCAGCAGTTTATCGAGGTTAAGGACAGGGGGCGTGGATGGCTACACCTTC. It is translated as CASSLSRLRTGGVDGYTF.

The chain carries TRBV4-2 and TRBJ2-5, with D maybe TRBD2 (6 bases). Trimming removed 3 bases from V and 5 bases from J, with 13 bases in between. Germline lookup yields CDR1 LGHNA and CDR2 YNFKEQ. The CDR3 spans 14 residues. As DNA, the CDR3 is TGTGCCAGCAGCCAGATGACTAGAAGGGAGACCCAGTACTTC. It codes for CASSQMTRRETQYF.